The next 14 T cell receptor beta chains were all read from a single sample in a study of T cell responses to AZD1222 COVID-19 vaccine. The method was immunoSEQ multiplex PCR; TCRdb's version includes in-frame clones alone and lacks a portion of them. The table shows 89,000 or so clones, with 80% to 90% occurring only once. The sample was peripheral blood, taken on day 0 of AZD1222 vaccination. Receptors were obtained from an adult in good health.

The chain carries TRBV12-3 or TRBV12-4 and TRBJ1-1; 7 bases are a match to TRBD1. Trimming removed 4 bases from V and 1 base from J; junction bases left unmatched: 0. The CDR3 length is 13 residues. In nucleotides, the CDR3 is TGTGCCAGCAGTTGGACAGGGAACACTGAAGCTTTCTTT. Translation: CASSWTGNTEAFF.

The V gene is TRBV12-5, the J gene TRBJ1-2; D might be TRBD1 (6 bases). Germline lookup yields CDR1 LGHNT and CDR2 FRNRAP. Trimming cost V 4 bases and J 4 bases, with 19 bases left between them. The CDR3 spans 16 residues. The CDR3 DNA is TGTGCTAGTGGTTGGCTCGGGACACCCTCTATCTATGGCTACACCTTC. It yields the protein CASGWLGTPSIYGYTF.

CDR3 amino acids: CASSQSTGAMGNQPQHF. CDR3 in DNA: TGCGCCAGCAGTCAATCAACTGGGGCCATGGGCAATCAGCCCCAGCATTTT. The chain couples TRBV23-1 to TRBJ1-5, with D perhaps TRBD1 (5 bases). TRBV23-1 is an open reading frame, and its role is uncertain. The CDR3 is made up of 17 amino acids. V was trimmed by 0 bases and J by 2 bases, leaving 14 bases between them.

This clone showed up just a few times. This chain joins TRBV7-2 and TRBJ1-5, with D possibly TRBD1 on 5 matching bases. Germline loops: CDR1 SGHTA, CDR2 FQGNSA. The CDR3 is made up of 15 amino acids. Trimming took off 1 base at V and 7 bases at J, with 14 bases between the two ends. CDR3: CASSLVGGTGQPQHF. The CDR3 coding sequence is TGTGCCAGCAGCTTAGTGGGAGGGACGGGCCAGCCCCAGCATTTT. Using reference TRBV7-2 and TRBJ1-5 for the parts outside the CDR3, the full variable domain is GAGVSQSPSNKVTEKGKDVELRCDPISGHTALYWYRQSLGQGLEFLIYFQGNSAPDKSGLPSDRFSAERTGGSVSTLTIQRTQQEDSAVYLCASSLVGGTGQPQHFGDGTRLSIL.

The V gene is TRBV11-3, the J gene TRBJ2-5, with 7 bases that match TRBD1. The V gene's germline CDR1 is SGHNT and CDR2 YENEEA. This CDR3 is 14 amino acids long. J gave up 4 bases and V 5 bases, and 7 bases lay outside the gene matches. The CDR3 bases are TGTGCCAGCAGCCAGCGACAGGGTGTAGAGACCCAGTACTTC. It yields the protein CASSQRQGVETQYF.

The chain recombines TRBV7-3 with TRBJ2-6; D may correspond to TRBD1 or TRBD2 (5 bases each). Germline V gene sequence: CDR1 SGHTA, CDR2 FQGTGA. CDR3 length equals 18 residues. Trimming stripped 4 bases from V and 2 bases from J, with 18 bases between. DNA for the CDR3: TGTGCCAGCAGCTACACCGGGACCGGAGCGGCTGGGGCCAACGTCCTGACTTTC. As protein: CASSYTGTGAAGANVLTF.

V gene TRBV6-1 combines with J gene TRBJ1-5; D is undetermined. This CDR3 has 16 residues. V dropped 1 base and J dropped 4 bases, with 14 bases sitting between them. Looked up from germline, CDR1 is MNHNS and CDR2 is SASEGT. CDR3 nucleotides: TGTGCCAGCAGTGAAGGTCGGAGGCAGCTAAATCAGCCCCAGCATTTT. It is translated as CASSEGRRQLNQPQHF.

The gene calls are TRBV28 and TRBJ2-7, with TRBD1 matching over 11 bases. Germline CDR1 reads MDHEN; CDR2 reads SYDVKM. The CDR3 consists of 15 residues. V lost 8 bases to trimming and J lost 7 bases; unmatched junction nucleotides: 13. The CDR3 spells CASLAGTGGSWEQYF. The DNA of the CDR3 is TGTGCCAGCTTAGCCGGGACAGGGGGGTCTTGGGAGCAGTACTTC.

This clone was seen more than once but under ten times. This chain connects TRBV3-1 (or the pseudogene TRBV3-2) to TRBJ1-2; D possibly corresponds to TRBD1 (6 bases). The CDR3 consists of 13 residues. Looked up from germline, CDR1 is LGHDT and CDR2 is YNNKEL (reference sequence). The germline V and J ends were trimmed by 4 bases and 8 bases, with 14 bases remaining between them. The CDR3 coding sequence is TGTGCCAGCAGCCCCGGCAGGGGCGGCGGCTACACCTTC. This translates into CASSPGRGGGYTF.

The V gene is TRBV2, the J gene TRBJ2-3; tentative D call: TRBD2 (5 bases). This CDR3 is 13 amino acids long. Per the germline V gene, CDR1 is SNHLY and CDR2 is FYNNEI. Deletions cut 8 bases from V and 4 bases from J, with 13 bases between. CDR3 residues: CASHGLPPDTQYF. In nucleotides, the CDR3 is TGTGCCAGCCACGGACTGCCCCCAGATACGCAGTATTTT.

This sequence joins TRBV6-5 and TRBJ2-7; 8 bases are a match to TRBD2. The CDR3 contains 14 residues. With 4 bases clipped from V and 6 bases from J, the junction kept 8 bases outside the gene matches. The germline CDR1 and CDR2 sequences are MNHEY and SVGAGI. The CDR3 nucleotides read TGTGCCAGCAGTTCCGTCGGGAGGGCTGGCGAGCAGTACTTC. Encoded protein: CASSSVGRAGEQYF.

The chain carries TRBV3-1 (or the pseudogene TRBV3-2) and TRBJ2-7; the match to TRBD2 covers 7 bases. This CDR3 is 15 amino acids long. Trimming removed 4 bases from V and 7 bases from J; junction bases left unmatched: 13. Per the germline V gene, CDR1 is LGHDT and CDR2 is YNNKEL (reference sequence). The CDR3 nucleotides read TGTGCCAGCAGCCTCCGGGACTACAATAGGAAGGAGCAGTACTTC. Translation: CASSLRDYNRKEQYF.

This clone was detected only once. The chain recombines TRBV15 with TRBJ2-1; D perhaps matches TRBD2 (5 bases). Trimming stripped 3 bases from V and 10 bases from J, with 7 bases between. In germline, CDR1 is LNHNV, CDR2 YYDKDF (reference sequence). The CDR3 contains 11 residues. The CDR3 protein is CATSRPGEQFF. CDR3 DNA: TGTGCCACCAGCAGGCCGGGAGAGCAGTTCTTC.

The V gene is TRBV7-3, the J gene TRBJ2-6; TRBD1 is a possible D gene (5 bases). Trimming left V 6 bases short and J 0 bases short, with 9 bases between. Germline loops: CDR1 SGHTA, CDR2 FQGTGA. CDR3 length equals 15 residues. Written as DNA, the CDR3 is TGTGCCAGCAGACTTGACAGCTCTGGGGCCAACGTCCTGACTTTC. Translating it yields CASRLDSSGANVLTF.